This TCR beta chain is from a study of PD-1 blockade in classical Hodgkin lymphoma (dated by TCRdb to about 2020). For the wider study: Nivolumab dosing was 3 mg/kg intravenously every 2 weeks, continuing until either disease progression or unacceptable toxicity. The study used CyTOF and TCR beta sequencing to define a peripheral blood immune signature of response to PD-1 blockade in classical Hodgkin lymphoma. Here is what the overall study found, with its caveats: Baseline TCR diversity was reported to be lower in newly diagnosed patients than in healthy donors, and even lower in relapsed/refractory patients. Lower diversity was seen in patients whose nivolumab began less than 1 year after ASCT, and these patients were left out of later analyses so that immune reconstitution would not confound the results. Trial patients achieving complete response had baseline diversity similar to newly diagnosed patients, whereas partial responders and progressors had significantly lower diversity. CD4+ but not CD8+ TCR diversity rose significantly by C4D1 (p=0.0027 vs p=0.16), most apparent in complete responders (p=0.02). The study was restricted to a single clinical trial cohort, and the causes of repertoire differences, possibly disease activity or prior therapy, were left undefined.

The germline V gene sets CDR1 to SGHAT and CDR2 to FQNNGV. Its CDR3 holds 17 amino acids, cysteine through phenylalanine. Only the CDR3 part of the read is kept: 51 bases, read in frame from the first base. Trimming accounts for 1 base at V and 2 bases at J, while the number of junction bases matched to no gene is 10. Comments on this clone: The target of this receptor is not known. No qualities accompany the bases; no much larger clone lies one base away.

The Qiagen DNeasy kit was used to extract genomic DNA from unsorted PBMCs and from the negatively selected CD4+ and CD8+ fractions. TCR beta CDR3 regions were amplified by immunoSEQ multiplex PCR using primers annealing to V and J segments. A synthetic immune receptor repertoire was used to minimize amplification bias, and any remaining bias was removed computationally after sequencing. Turning to the authors' computational methods: Repertoire diversity was quantified as the Shannon entropy index using custom Python scripts. Unsorted, CD4+ and CD8+ repertoires were analyzed separately, except for combined analyses in which CD4+ and CD8+ sequences were merged in silico. Clonal expansion was defined as at least a 2-fold frequency increase after treatment relative to C1D1, with a pseudocount of 0.5 for undetected baseline clones. Clones with 0 or 1 copy at C1D1 were classified as singleton clones, and clones with 2 or more copies were classified as non-singleton clones. Clones expanded in unsorted samples were assigned a CD4+, CD8+ or unknown annotation through matching of protein sequences in sorted samples from the same patient. Diversity changes from C1D1 to C4D1 were tested in paired samples using Wilcoxon tests. Drawn from immuneACCESS, this table holds only the in-frame rearrangements with V and J called that TCRdb kept. Clones are partly lost; checked studies trace under half to an unresolved V gene and leave the rest unexplained. V and J calls plus clone size are reproduced from that table; the DNA served to infer D and trimming. For this sample there are about 30,000 clones; more than 65% appear just once. The ten largest account for roughly 4% of the sample.

The intended sense of this specimen's time point label: cycle 2 day 1 (C2D1) of nivolumab. Relapse after autologous stem cell transplantation had occurred in all trial patients, and cohorts A, B and C were distinguished by prior brentuximab vedotin exposure. The trial cohort comprised some 60 patients with relapsed/refractory classical Hodgkin lymphoma whose best overall responses were complete response, partial response or progressive disease. In the multi-cohort phase II CheckMate 205 trial, trial patients received single-agent nivolumab. An independent review committee assessed best overall response using the 2007 International Working Group response criteria. Trial PBMCs were obtained immediately prior to nivolumab initiation (C1D1) and on therapy at cycle 2 day 1 and cycle 4 day 1. After peripheral blood was drawn into 8 mL Vacutainer Cell Preparation Tubes, PBMCs were isolated by centrifugation and then cryopreserved.

This receptor was taken from a human donor with classical Hodgkin lymphoma. Source: peripheral blood mononuclear cells (PBMCs), taken before the second cycle of nivolumab. The V and J segments used are TRBV11-2 and TRBJ1-2; TRBD1 matches 7 bases in the middle. The CDR3 region: CASSLGVGGDSNYGYTF. The sequence in DNA is TGTGCCAGCAGCTTAGGGGTCGGGGGGGACAGCAACTATGGCTACACCTTC.